A single TCR beta chain is shown here with its context. A read error may produce the germline difference seen at one junction end. The sample is drawn from a study of regulatory T cells in long-lasting Graves disease. Time point: newly diagnosed GD, antithyroid drugs for less than 3 months. Extracted PBMC RNA gave rise to the TCR library. Germline assignment: CDR1 SGHRS and CDR2 YFSETQ. This CDR3 spans 15 amino acids. Sequencing libraries for TCR beta were prepared with iRepertoire HTBI primers and Arm-PCR of CDR3 regions. TCRdb called the multiplex PCR reads again in MiXCR, with one record for every CDR3 protein. The repertoire holds around 500,000 distinct CDR3 sequences, with about 16% as singletons. The data were also submitted as part of a second study, on T cells in Graves' hyperthyroidism and ophthalmopathy.

The chain employs TRBV5-1 and TRBJ1-5; 8 bases are shared with TRBD1. This material consisted of peripheral blood mononuclear cells (PBMCs), taken at new diagnosis, from a patient treated with antithyroid drugs. The receptor's source is a middle-aged woman with Graves disease. This chain's CDR3 is CASSLGTGHNQPRHF. For the CDR3, the DNA is TGCGCCAGCAGCTTAGGGACAGGTCATAATCAGCCCCGGCATTTT.